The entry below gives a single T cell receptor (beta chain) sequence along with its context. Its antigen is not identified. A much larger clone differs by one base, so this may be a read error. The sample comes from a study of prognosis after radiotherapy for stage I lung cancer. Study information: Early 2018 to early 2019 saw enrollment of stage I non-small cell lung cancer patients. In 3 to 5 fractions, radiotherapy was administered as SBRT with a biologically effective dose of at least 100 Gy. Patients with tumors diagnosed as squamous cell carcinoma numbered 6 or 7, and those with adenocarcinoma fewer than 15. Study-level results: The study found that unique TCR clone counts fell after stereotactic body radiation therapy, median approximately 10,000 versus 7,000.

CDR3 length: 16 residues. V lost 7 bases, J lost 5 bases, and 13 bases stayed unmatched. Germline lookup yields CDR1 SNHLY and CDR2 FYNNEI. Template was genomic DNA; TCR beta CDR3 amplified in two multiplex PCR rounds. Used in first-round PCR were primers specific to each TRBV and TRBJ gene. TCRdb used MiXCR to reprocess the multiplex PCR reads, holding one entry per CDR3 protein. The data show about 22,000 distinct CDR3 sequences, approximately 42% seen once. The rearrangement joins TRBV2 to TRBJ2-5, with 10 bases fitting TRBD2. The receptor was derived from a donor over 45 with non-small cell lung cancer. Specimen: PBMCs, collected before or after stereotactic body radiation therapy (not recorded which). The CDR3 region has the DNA TGTGCCAGCACCGACCAGCATTCTAGCGGGAGTGAGACCCAGTACTTC. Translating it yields CASTDQHSSGSETQYF.